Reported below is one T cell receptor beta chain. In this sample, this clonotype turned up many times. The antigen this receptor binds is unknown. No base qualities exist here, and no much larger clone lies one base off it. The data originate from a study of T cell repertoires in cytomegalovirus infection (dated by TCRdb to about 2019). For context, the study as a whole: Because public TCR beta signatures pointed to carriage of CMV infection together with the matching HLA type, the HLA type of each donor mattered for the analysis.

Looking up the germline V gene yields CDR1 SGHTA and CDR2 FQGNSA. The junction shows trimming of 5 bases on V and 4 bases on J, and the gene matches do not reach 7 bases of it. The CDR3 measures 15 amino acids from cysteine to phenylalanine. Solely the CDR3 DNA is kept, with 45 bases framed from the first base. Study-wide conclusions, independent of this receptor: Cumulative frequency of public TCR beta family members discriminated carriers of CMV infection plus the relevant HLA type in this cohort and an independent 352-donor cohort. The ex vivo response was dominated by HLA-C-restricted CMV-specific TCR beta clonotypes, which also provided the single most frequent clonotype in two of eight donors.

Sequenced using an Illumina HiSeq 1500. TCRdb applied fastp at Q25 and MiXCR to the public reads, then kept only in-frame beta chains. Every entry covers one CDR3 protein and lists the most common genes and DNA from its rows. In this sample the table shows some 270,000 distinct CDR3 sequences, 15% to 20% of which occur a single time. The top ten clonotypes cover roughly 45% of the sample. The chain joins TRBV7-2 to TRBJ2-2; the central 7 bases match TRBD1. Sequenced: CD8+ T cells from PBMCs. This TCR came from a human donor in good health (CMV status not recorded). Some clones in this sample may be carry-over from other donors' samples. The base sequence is TGTGCCAGCAGCCCGTGGACAGGAACCACCGGGGAGCTGTTTTTT. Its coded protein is CASSPWTGTTGELFF. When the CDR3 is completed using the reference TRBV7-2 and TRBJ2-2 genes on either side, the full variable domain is GAGVSQSPSNKVTEKGKDVELRCDPISGHTALYWYRQSLGQGLEFLIYFQGNSAPDKSGLPSDRFSAERTGGSVSTLTIQRTQQEDSAVYLCASSPWTGTTGELFFGEGSRLTVL.